A single sample gave rise to the 30 T cell receptor beta chains below, sequenced in a study of CD8 T cells in ankylosing spondylitis (dated by TCRdb to 2015 to 2018). The protocol used for the library was 5' RACE. The sequencing machine was an Illumina HiSeq 2500. TCRdb reanalyzed the raw reads on its own, using fastp at Q25 for trimming and MiXCR for clone calling, and kept in-frame beta chains. Rows are combined by CDR3 protein, so each entry shows the most common genes and DNA. The sample table lists 35,000 to 50,000 distinct CDR3 sequences, 4% of them with a count of one. About 4% of the sample is in the top ten clones. Sample: blood, either unsorted or a sorted T cell fraction (not recorded which). The source is a female donor with ankylosing spondylitis or in good health (not recorded which).

This clonotype was counted ten times or more. The rearrangement links TRBV9 to TRBJ1-6, with TRBD1 matching over 7 bases. This CDR3 has 14 amino acids. The junction had 4 bases not matched to a gene; V was cut back by 3 bases and J by 7 bases. The germline gives CDR1 SGDLS, CDR2 YYNGEE. The CDR3 loop is CASSGGQTNSPLHF. Written as DNA, the CDR3 is TGTGCCAGCAGCGGGGGACAGACCAATTCACCCCTCCACTTT.

The chain has TRBV9 and TRBJ2-3; no reliable D call. The CDR3 is 13 residues long. Germline CDR1 SGDLS, CDR2 YYNGEE. Deletions cut 3 bases from V and 0 bases from J, with 5 bases between. DNA for the CDR3: TGTGCCAGCAGCGGCCTCAGCACAGATACGCAGTATTTT. Protein: CASSGLSTDTQYF.

This clonotype was seen many times. The CDR3 here is CASSKVGEAAFF. The CDR3 DNA sequence: TGTGCCAGCAGCAAGGTAGGGGAGGCTGCTTTCTTT. The chain recombines TRBV9 with TRBJ1-1, with D possibly TRBD1 on 5 matching bases. This CDR3 is 12 amino acids long. Germline CDR1 reads SGDLS; CDR2 reads YYNGEE. Trimming took off 4 bases at V and 11 bases at J, with 15 bases between the two ends.

This clonotype was counted at least ten times. The V gene is TRBV9, the J gene TRBJ2-2; no firm D call. Trimming removed 0 bases at V and 3 bases at J, with 6 bases between. The CDR3 sequence is 14 residues long. Germline V lookup: CDR1 SGDLS, CDR2 YYNGEE. As DNA, the CDR3 is TGTGCCAGCAGCGTAGACCCCGACACCGGGGAGCTGTTTTTT. Translation: CASSVDPDTGELFF.

This clonotype was seen at least ten times. This chain links TRBV9 with TRBJ1-2; maybe TRBD1 (5 bases). V was trimmed by 0 bases and J by 2 bases, leaving 11 bases between them. There are 15 residues in the CDR3. The germline CDR1 and CDR2 sequences are SGDLS and YYNGEE. The CDR3 nucleotides read TGTGCCAGCAGCGTAGAGGGCAGGGCGAACTATGGCTACACCTTC. Protein product: CASSVEGRANYGYTF.

This clonotype was detected many times. This chain's CDR3 is CASSVEGSGNYGYTF. The CDR3 coding sequence is TGTGCCAGCAGCGTAGAGGGCAGTGGGAACTATGGCTACACCTTC. V usage is TRBV9 and J usage is TRBJ1-2; D ambiguous. This CDR3 is 15 amino acids long. Trimming took 0 bases from V and 2 from J, leaving 11 bases between them. CDR1 is SGDLS, CDR2 YYNGEE, per germline. Drawing the rest from reference TRBV9 and TRBJ1-2, the complete variable domain is DSGVTQTPKHLITATGQRVTLRCSPRSGDLSVYWYQQSLDQGLQFLIQYYNGEERAKGNILERFSAQQFPDLHSELNLSSLELGDSALYFCASSVEGSGNYGYTFGSGTRLTVV.

This clonotype was counted many times. The V and J genes are TRBV9 and TRBJ2-2, with D perhaps being TRBD1 or TRBD2 (6 bases each). Germline V lookup: CDR1 SGDLS, CDR2 YYNGEE. This CDR3 region has 15 residues. Trimming cost V 2 bases and J 5 bases, with 13 bases left between them. This chain's CDR3 is CASSVRGLQTGELFF. The CDR3 coding sequence is TGTGCCAGCAGCGTCAGGGGACTGCAGACCGGGGAGCTGTTTTTT.

In this sample, this clonotype is medium-sized. This chain joins TRBV9 and TRBJ1-1; 7 bases line up with TRBD1. Trimming took 0 bases from V and 3 from J; bases not matched to a gene: 8. The CDR3 is 16 amino acids. CDR1 and CDR2 (germline): SGDLS, YYNGEE. The CDR3: CASSVVSRGWDTEAFF. In DNA form, the CDR3 reads TGTGCCAGCAGCGTAGTGAGCAGGGGGTGGGACACTGAAGCTTTCTTT.

Ten or more counts support this clonotype. This CDR3 reads CASSEGSGGTGDTQYF. DNA for the CDR3: TGTGCCAGCAGCGAGGGGTCAGGGGGTACGGGAGATACGCAGTATTTT. The V call is TRBV9, the J call TRBJ2-3, with 7 bases aligning to TRBD1. Unmatched junction bases numbered 12, after V lost 3 bases and J lost 5 bases. Germline CDR1 reads SGDLS; CDR2 reads YYNGEE. The CDR3 has 16 amino acids.

In its sample, this clonotype was seen many times. The V call is TRBV9, the J call TRBJ1-1, with TRBD1 identical over 7 bases. After removal of 0 bases from V and 0 bases from J, the junction contained 2 bases not matched to a gene. The CDR3 length is 15 residues. Germline V gene sequence: CDR1 SGDLS, CDR2 YYNGEE. CDR3 loop: CASSVEGAMNTEAFF. The CDR3 DNA follows: TGTGCCAGCAGCGTAGAGGGGGCTATGAACACTGAAGCTTTCTTT.

Of note for this clonotype: Given a much more abundant clone one base away, this may be a read error. The rearrangement uses TRBV9 and TRBJ1-6; D call uncertain. Germline V lookup: CDR1 SGDLS, CDR2 YYNGEE. The CDR3 has 15 residues. In nucleotides, the CDR3 is TGTACCAGCAGCGTAGCTTGGGGTGAGAATTCACCCCTCCACTTT. Translating it yields CTSSVAWGENSPLHF.

This clonotype has at least ten counts. This sequence joins TRBV9 and TRBJ1-1; tentatively, D is TRBD1 (6 bases). V was pared by 2 bases and J by 8 bases, with 13 bases between. This CDR3 spans 13 amino acids. CDR1 SGDLS and CDR2 YYNGEE come from the germline V gene. The CDR3 DNA sequence: TGTGCCAGCAGCGTTGTCCATCAGGGGGAAGCTTTCTTT. The encoded protein is CASSVVHQGEAFF. The variable domain in full, with the rest retrieved from reference TRBV9 and TRBJ1-1, is DSGVTQTPKHLITATGQRVTLRCSPRSGDLSVYWYQQSLDQGLQFLIQYYNGEERAKGNILERFSAQQFPDLHSELNLSSLELGDSALYFCASSVVHQGEAFFGQGTRLTVV.

In its sample, this clonotype was seen many times. The chain links TRBV9 to TRBJ2-7; D not certain. The V and J ends lost 0 bases and 4 bases respectively, with 11 bases between them. Germline V lookup: CDR1 SGDLS, CDR2 YYNGEE. This CDR3 spans 14 amino acids. The CDR3 region is CASSVGTGLYEQYF. The CDR3 coding sequence is TGTGCCAGCAGCGTAGGCACCGGATTATACGAGCAGTACTTC.

The table lists this clonotype with many counts. This chain connects TRBV9 to TRBJ1-2; the match to TRBD1 covers 10 bases. This CDR3 has 13 residues. Germline trimming cut 3 bases from V and 6 bases from J; bases unmatched to any gene: 2. CDR1 and CDR2 (germline): SGDLS, YYNGEE. The CDR3 coding sequence is TGTGCCAGCAGCGAGACAGGGGGCCATGGCTACACCTTC. Its protein product is CASSETGGHGYTF.

This clonotype has ten or more counts. The CDR3 bases are TGTGCCAGCAGCGAGAGGGGGGACTACCTAGCCAAAAACATTCAGTACTTC. It codes for CASSERGDYLAKNIQYF. The V and J genes are TRBV9 and TRBJ2-4; D perhaps matches TRBD2 (7 bases). The CDR3 is 17 amino acids. CDR1 and CDR2 (germline): SGDLS, YYNGEE. Trimming removed 3 bases at V and 0 bases at J, with 16 bases between.

This clonotype was seen at least ten times. This may arise from a read error, as a much more abundant clone is one base away. The chain has TRBV9 and TRBJ1-1, with D uncertain. Germline CDR1 reads SGDLS; CDR2 reads YYNGEE. This CDR3 comprises 14 residues. V was trimmed by 0 bases and J by 1 base, leaving 7 bases between them. CDR3: CASSVDHGNTEAFF. The CDR3 nucleotides are TGTGCCAGCAGCGTAGATCACGGGAACACTGAAGCTTTCTTT.

This clonotype was counted many times. This chain links TRBV9 with TRBJ2-1; no clear D gene. Trimming took off 5 bases at V and 4 bases at J, with 7 bases between the two ends. CDR3 length equals 12 residues. The germline gives CDR1 SGDLS, CDR2 YYNGEE. Here the CDR3 DNA reads TGTGCCAGCAGGGGTCCGTACAATGAGCAGTTCTTC. Translated: CASRGPYNEQFF.

This clonotype was counted many times. CDR3 protein: CASSGLAGGTDTQYF. CDR3 in DNA: TGTGCCAGCAGCGGGCTAGCGGGGGGTACAGATACGCAGTATTTT. The chain has TRBV9 and TRBJ2-3, with TRBD2 identical over 11 bases. Germline CDR1 and CDR2: SGDLS and YYNGEE. The CDR3 has 15 residues. Losses at the gene ends were 3 bases for V and 3 bases for J; bases not matched to a gene: 3.

As to this clonotype: At one end, the junction sequence differs from germline, possibly due to a read error. V and J are TRBV9 and TRBJ1-2; 9 bases align to TRBD1. The length of the CDR3 is 14 residues. Germline-derived CDR1 and CDR2 are SGDLS and YYNGEE. The CDR3 protein is CAISGGQGTYGYTF. In DNA, the CDR3 is TGTGCCATCAGCGGGGGACAGGGTACCTATGGCTACACCTTC. The entire variable domain, with the rest obtained from reference TRBV9 and TRBJ1-2, is as follows: DSGVTQTPKHLITATGQRVTLRCSPRSGDLSVYWYQQSLDQGLQFLIQYYNGEERAKGNILERFSAQQFPDLHSELNLSSLELGDSALYFCAISGGQGTYGYTFGSGTRLTVV.

This clonotype showed up many times. The chain recombines TRBV9 with TRBJ2-5, with 7 bases lining up with TRBD2. J lost 5 bases, V lost 4 bases, and 2 bases had no gene match. The CDR3 loop spans 12 amino acids. From germline, CDR1 is SGDLS and CDR2 YYNGEE. The CDR3 DNA is TGTGCCAGCAGCACTAGCGAGGAGACCCAGTACTTC. Protein product: CASSTSEETQYF.

This clonotype was detected many times. J is TRBJ1-4 and V is TRBV9; 7 positions match TRBD1. The CDR3 runs to 14 residues. After removal of 1 base from V and 6 bases from J, the junction contained 3 bases not matched to a gene. The germline gives CDR1 SGDLS, CDR2 YYNGEE. The CDR3: CASSVSTGDEKLFF. The CDR3 nucleotides read TGTGCCAGCAGCGTAAGCACAGGGGATGAAAAACTGTTTTTT.

The rearrangement links TRBV9 to TRBJ2-5; 12 bases match TRBD2. V shed 0 bases, J shed 1 base, and the junction held 4 bases outside the gene matches. CDR1 is SGDLS and CDR2 is YYNGEE in the germline V gene. The CDR3 sequence is 17 residues long. The DNA of the CDR3 is TGTGCCAGCAGCGTAGGGCTAGCGGGGGGGATCCAAGAGACCCAGTACTTC. It yields the protein CASSVGLAGGIQETQYF.

This clonotype is labeled medium-sized. The chain recombines TRBV9 with TRBJ2-5; no definite D call. The length of the CDR3 is 13 residues. Germline CDR1 reads SGDLS; CDR2 reads YYNGEE. V was pared by 0 bases and J by 4 bases, with 7 bases between. The CDR3, as DNA: TGTGCCAGCAGCGTAGATCCGTTAGAGACCCAGTACTTC. This codes for CASSVDPLETQYF.

This clonotype occurred many times. The V and J genes are TRBV9 and TRBJ2-1, with D possibly matching TRBD1 (5 bases). Trimming took off 4 bases at V and 8 bases at J, with 19 bases between the two ends. The germline V gene encodes CDR1 SGDLS and CDR2 YYNGEE. The CDR3 has 15 amino acids. CDR3 bases: TGTGCCAGCAGCACAACCCCGGGTCCCAGGGATGAGCAGTTCTTC. Translated: CASSTTPGPRDEQFF.

There are a few counts of this clonotype. The rearrangement joins TRBV9 to TRBJ1-2; TRBD1 matches 9 bases. Germline-derived CDR1 and CDR2 are SGDLS and YYNGEE. Trimming removed 3 bases from V and 2 bases from J; junction bases left unmatched: 2. CDR3 length equals 14 residues. CDR3: CASSDTGGNYGYTF. In DNA, the CDR3 is TGTGCCAGCAGCGACACAGGGGGCAACTATGGCTACACCTTC.

The sample holds many counts of this clonotype. The chain joins TRBV9 to TRBJ2-1; the D is unclear. The CDR3 is 14 residues long. CDR1 SGDLS and CDR2 YYNGEE come from the germline V gene. V was trimmed by 0 bases and J by 2 bases, leaving 6 bases between them. CDR3: CASSVGTTYNEQFF. The CDR3 bases are TGTGCCAGCAGCGTAGGAACAACCTACAATGAGCAGTTCTTC.

Many counts were recorded for this clonotype. The J gene is TRBJ1-1, the V gene TRBV9; 7 bases match TRBD1. The CDR3 is 15 residues long. J was trimmed by 1 base and V by 0 bases; bases with no gene match: 3. Germline values: CDR1 SGDLS, CDR2 YYNGEE. CDR3 in amino acids: CASSVVDRKNTEAFF. DNA of the CDR3: TGTGCCAGCAGCGTAGTGGACAGGAAGAACACTGAAGCTTTCTTT.

This clonotype was recorded many times. V and J are TRBV9 and TRBJ2-5, with a weak D call TRBD1 (5 bases). The CDR3 loop spans 14 amino acids. Deletions cut 6 bases from V and 4 bases from J, with 16 bases between. Per the germline V gene, CDR1 is SGDLS and CDR2 is YYNGEE. The CDR3 DNA is TGTGCCAGCAACCCCGGACAAGATAGAGAGACCCAGTACTTC. Protein product: CASNPGQDRETQYF.

In its sample, this clonotype was seen many times. The genes are TRBV9 and TRBJ2-5; TRBD2 aligns across 8 bases. The length of the CDR3 is 13 residues. Germline CDR1 and CDR2: SGDLS and YYNGEE. The ends lost 6 bases at V and 4 bases at J; junction bases unmatched: 5. The CDR3 loop is CASTQAGVETQYF. CDR3 nucleotide sequence: TGTGCCAGCACCCAAGCGGGGGTAGAGACCCAGTACTTC.

This clonotype appeared many times. The chain employs TRBV9 and TRBJ1-2; 7 positions match TRBD1. The CDR3 runs 16 residues. After removal of 0 bases from V and 3 bases from J, the junction contained 8 bases not matched to a gene. CDR1 is SGDLS and CDR2 is YYNGEE in the germline V gene. The CDR3 spells CASSVARDSSYYGYTF. The CDR3, as DNA: TGTGCCAGCAGCGTAGCTCGGGACAGCTCCTACTATGGCTACACCTTC.